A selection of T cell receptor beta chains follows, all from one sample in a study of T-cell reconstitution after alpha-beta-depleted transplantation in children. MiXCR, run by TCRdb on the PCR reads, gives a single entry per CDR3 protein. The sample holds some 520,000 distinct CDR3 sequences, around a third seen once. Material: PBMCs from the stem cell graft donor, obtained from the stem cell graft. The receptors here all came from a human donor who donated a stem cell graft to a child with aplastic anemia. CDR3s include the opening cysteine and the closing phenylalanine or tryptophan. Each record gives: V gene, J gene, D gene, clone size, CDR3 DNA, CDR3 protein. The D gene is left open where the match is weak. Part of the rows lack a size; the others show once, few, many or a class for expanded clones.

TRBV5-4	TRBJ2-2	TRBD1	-	TGTGCCAGCAGCTTAAAGACAGGGTCGGGGGAGCTGTTTTTT	CASSLKTGSGELFF
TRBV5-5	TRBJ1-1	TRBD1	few	TGTGCCAGCAGGAAACCGGGACAGGACCTTCGGGCTTTCTTT	CASRKPGQDLRAFF
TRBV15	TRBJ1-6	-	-	TGTGCCACCAGCAGAGATCTGGGCAGGGGAACACCCCTCCACTTT	CATSRDLGRGTPLHF
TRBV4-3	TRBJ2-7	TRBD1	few	TGCGCCAGCAGCCAAATGGTGGGACAGGATTACGAGCAGTACTTC	CASSQMVGQDYEQYF
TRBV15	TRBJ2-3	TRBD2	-	TGTGCCACCAGCAGAGAGGGACTAGCGGGAGCCCGTGGGGCAGATACGCAGTATTTT	CATSREGLAGARGADTQYF
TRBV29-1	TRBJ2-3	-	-	TGCAGCGTTCAGGGGCAGGGATCAGATACGCAGTATTTT	CSVQGQGSDTQYF
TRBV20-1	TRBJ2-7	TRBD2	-	TGCAGTGCTAGAGATCGGACTAGTTCCCCCTACGAGCAGTACTTC	CSARDRTSSPYEQYF
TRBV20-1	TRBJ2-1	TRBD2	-	TGCAGCGCTACCCCCCTTCTAGCGGGAGGGATGGTAGCTGAGCAGTTCTTC	CSATPLLAGGMVAEQFF
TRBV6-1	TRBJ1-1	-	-	TGTGCCAGCAGTGAAGAGGGGCCTAACACTGAAGCTTTCTTT	CASSEEGPNTEAFF
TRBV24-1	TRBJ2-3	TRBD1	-	TGTGCCACCAGTGATGCGACAGGGACCGAGTATTTT	CATSDATGTEYF
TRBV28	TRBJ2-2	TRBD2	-	TGTGCCAGCAGTACAAGGGGACTAGCGGCCGGGGAGCTGTTTTTT	CASSTRGLAAGELFF
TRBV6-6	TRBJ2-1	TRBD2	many	TGTGCCAGCAGTTACGGGGGAGCGGGAGCTTGGAATGAGCAGTTCTTC	CASSYGGAGAWNEQFF
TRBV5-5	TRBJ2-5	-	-	TGTGCCAGCAGCTTGTGGGACTCGTACCAAGAGACCCAGTACTTC	CASSLWDSYQETQYF
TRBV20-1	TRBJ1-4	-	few	TGCAGTGCTAGGTCGGCCGCAACTAATGAAAAACTGTTTTTT	CSARSAATNEKLFF
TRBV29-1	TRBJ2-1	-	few	TGCAGCGTTGCCCCAGGCAGCAGCTCCTACAATGAGCAGTTCTTC	CSVAPGSSSYNEQFF
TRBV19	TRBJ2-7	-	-	TGTGCCAGTAGTATCAGTCGAGGGGAGCAGTACTTC	CASSISRGEQYF
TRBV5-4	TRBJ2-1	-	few	TGTGCCAGCAGCCCCTTTACGACCCCAGACAATGAGCAGTTCTTC	CASSPFTTPDNEQFF
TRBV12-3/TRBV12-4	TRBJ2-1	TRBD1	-	TGTGCCAGCAGGCAGGGGGACAGGGACAATGAGCAGTTCTTC	CASRQGDRDNEQFF
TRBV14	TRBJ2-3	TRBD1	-	TGTGCCAGCAGCCCGGACAGGGAAGATACGCAGTATTTT	CASSPDREDTQYF
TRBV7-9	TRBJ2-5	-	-	TGTGCCAGCAGCATCGGGGCCCAAGAGACCCAGTACTTC	CASSIGAQETQYF
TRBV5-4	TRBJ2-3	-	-	TGTGCCAGCAGCTTGCCCTCGAGGGGCAGCACAGATACGCAGTATTTT	CASSLPSRGSTDTQYF
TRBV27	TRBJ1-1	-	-	TGTGCCAGCAGTCCCGGACAGTGGGGCACTGAAGCTTTCTTT	CASSPGQWGTEAFF
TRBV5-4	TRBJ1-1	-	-	TGTGCCAGCAGCTTTGGGGGGGACACTGAAGCTTTCTTT	CASSFGGDTEAFF
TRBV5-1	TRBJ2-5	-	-	TGCGCCAGCAGCTTGGACTTGGAGACCCAGTACTTC	CASSLDLETQYF
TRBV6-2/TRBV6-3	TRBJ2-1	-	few	TGTGCCAGCAGTTACTTAGCGAACAATGAGCAGTTCTTC	CASSYLANNEQFF
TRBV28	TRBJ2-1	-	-	TGTGCCAGCTACGGCAGGGACTACAATGAGCAGTTCTTC	CASYGRDYNEQFF
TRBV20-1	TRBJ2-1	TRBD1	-	TGCAGTGCTAGAGATACGGGGACAGGGAGTGGAAATGAGCAGTTCTTC	CSARDTGTGSGNEQFF